This is a list of T cell receptor beta chains from one sample in a study of vaccination effects on CD4 cells after COVID-19. Profiling relied on immunoSEQ multiplex PCR, and the TCRdb table lists in-frame clones only, not all of them. The sample shows roughly 71,000 clones, about 80% of them seen only once. Their cognate antigens are unknown. The sequencing here drew on CD4+ T cells from PBMCs cultured with HCoV-229E spike peptides, taken after COVID-19 vaccination. These receptors all come from a human donor who received a COVID-19 vaccine. The CDR3 runs from the conserved cysteine through the conserved F or W. The D gene is left open where the match is weak. A clone size is listed for some rows: how often the clone was seen (once, few, many), or a class if it is expanded.

d_gene,abundance,len,v_gene,CDR3aa
.,.,17,TRBV18,CASSRDPGFSTNTEAFF
.,once,13,TRBV11-1,CASSFGGPETQYF
TRBD1,.,13,TRBV24-1,CATSVGGSETQYF
.,.,13,TRBV6-5,CASNGGVNYGYTF
TRBD2,.,16,TRBV6-2/TRBV6-3,CASSETGTSGGREQFF
.,.,15,TRBV4-1,CASSQAGGVGNTIYF
TRBD1,.,15,TRBV7-9,CASNLGSQGDGPQHF
.,.,17,TRBV27,CASRVLSAGEANYGYTF
.,.,16,TRBV7-3,CASSPQRTSSTDTQYF
TRBD1,once,13,TRBV7-2,CASSWTGDQPQHF
.,.,15,TRBV5-1,CASSLEAGVNTEAFF
.,.,14,TRBV3-1/TRBV3-2,CASSPGPFTDTQYF
TRBD1,.,13,TRBV5-4,CASRQGENTEAFF
.,.,13,TRBV12-5,CASGGTNNSPLHF
.,.,13,TRBV30,CAWSAQGTGELFF
TRBD1,once,15,TRBV15,CATRLPGQSNQPQHF
.,.,16,TRBV27,CASSFSPSRVYNEQFF
.,few,11,TRBV19,CASRLTGPYLF
TRBD1,once,14,TRBV5-1,CASSGQGLRSPLHF
.,.,13,TRBV2,CASSVEIRTEAFF
TRBD1,.,18,TRBV5-4,CASSNTGDPSGAGNTIYF
.,.,15,TRBV5-1,CASSRMGAPQETQYF